This note documents a single T cell receptor (beta chain) sequence. Its antigen remains unidentified. The data were taken from a study of OX40 agonist ivuxolimab in advanced cancers. Study conclusions and caveats: Partial responders at 0.1-3.0 mg/kg had among the lowest clonal expansion.

Germline CDR1 reads SGHTA; CDR2 reads FQGNSA. The CDR3 runs to 16 residues. Trimming cost V 6 bases and J 5 bases; bases outside gene matches: 10. Method: immunoSEQ multiplex PCR; TCRdb's copy keeps in-frame clones and lacks some. Of approximately 100,000 clones in the sample, 90% were seen once. This TCR was recovered from an adult with an advanced solid tumor such as melanoma, head and neck, liver or kidney cancer. The sample in question was CD4+ or CD8+ T cells sorted from blood, obtained in a trial of the OX40 agonist ivuxolimab. This chain joins TRBV7-2 and TRBJ2-5, with 12 bases matching TRBD2. The CDR3 DNA reads TGTGCCAGCAGTCCATCGCTAGCGGGGGGGCGGGAGACCCAGTACTTC. This gives the protein CASSPSLAGGRETQYF.